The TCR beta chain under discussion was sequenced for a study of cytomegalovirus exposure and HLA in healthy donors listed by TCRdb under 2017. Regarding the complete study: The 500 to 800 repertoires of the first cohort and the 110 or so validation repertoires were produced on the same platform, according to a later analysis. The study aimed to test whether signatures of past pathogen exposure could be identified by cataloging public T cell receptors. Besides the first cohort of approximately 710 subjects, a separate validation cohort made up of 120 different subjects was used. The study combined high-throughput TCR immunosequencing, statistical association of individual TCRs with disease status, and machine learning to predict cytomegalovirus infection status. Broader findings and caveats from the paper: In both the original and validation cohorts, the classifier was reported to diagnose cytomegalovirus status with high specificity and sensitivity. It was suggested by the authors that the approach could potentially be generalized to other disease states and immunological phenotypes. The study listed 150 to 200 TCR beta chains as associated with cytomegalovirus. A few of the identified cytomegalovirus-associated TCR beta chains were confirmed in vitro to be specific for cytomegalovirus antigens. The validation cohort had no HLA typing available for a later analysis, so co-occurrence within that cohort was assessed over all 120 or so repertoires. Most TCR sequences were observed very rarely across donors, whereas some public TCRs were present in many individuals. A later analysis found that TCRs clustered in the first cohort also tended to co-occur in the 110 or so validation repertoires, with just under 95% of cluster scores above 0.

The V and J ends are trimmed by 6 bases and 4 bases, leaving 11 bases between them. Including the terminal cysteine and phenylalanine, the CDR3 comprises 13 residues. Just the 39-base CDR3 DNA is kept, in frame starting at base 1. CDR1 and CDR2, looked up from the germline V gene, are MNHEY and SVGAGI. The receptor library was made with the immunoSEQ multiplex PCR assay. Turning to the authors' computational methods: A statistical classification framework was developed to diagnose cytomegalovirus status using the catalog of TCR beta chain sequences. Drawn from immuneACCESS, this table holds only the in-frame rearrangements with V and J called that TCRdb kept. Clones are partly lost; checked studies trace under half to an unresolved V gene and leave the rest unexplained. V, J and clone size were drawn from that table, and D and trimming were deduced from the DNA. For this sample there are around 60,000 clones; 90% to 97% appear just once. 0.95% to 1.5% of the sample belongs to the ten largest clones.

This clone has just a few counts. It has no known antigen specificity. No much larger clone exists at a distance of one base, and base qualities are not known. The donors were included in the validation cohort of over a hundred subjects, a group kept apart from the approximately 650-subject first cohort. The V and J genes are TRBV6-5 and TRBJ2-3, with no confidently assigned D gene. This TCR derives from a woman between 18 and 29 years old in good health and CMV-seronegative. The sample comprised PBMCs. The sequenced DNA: TGTGCCAGCAGGACCCCAGACTCAGATACGCAGTATTTT. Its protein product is CASRTPDSDTQYF.